Following are 28 T cell receptor beta chains from one sample sequenced in a study of human T cells and chemical hapten exposure. TCRdb recomputed calls from the RACE reads with MiXCR, one row per CDR3 protein. Among about 350,000 distinct CDR3 sequences listed, about 6% were seen once. As for time point: patch test 2, 6 weeks after DPC sensitization. Described treatment: therapeutic diphenylcyclopropenone sensitization with weekly scalp DPC. The material was whole blood, obtained in connection with sensitization to the hapten diphenylcyclopropenone (DPC). The receptor source for this set is a young woman with alopecia areata. Some clones in this sample may be carry-over from other donors' samples.

This clonotype was recorded many times. J is TRBJ1-2 and V is TRBV29-1; D is ambiguous. The CDR3 has 16 amino acids. The V end lost 4 bases, the J end lost 0 bases, and 18 bases lay between the germline ends. CDR1 and CDR2 (germline): SQVTM, ANQGSEA. CDR3 in DNA: TGCAGCGTTGCCCTTACCGGGAGGACTTCTAACTATGGCTACACCTTC. This gives the protein CSVALTGRTSNYGYTF.

This clonotype was picked up many times. V and J are TRBV6-5 and TRBJ2-3; D gene unclear. This CDR3 spans 14 amino acids. Germline CDR1 is MNHEY and CDR2 is SVGAGI. The V gene lost 6 bases and the J gene lost 7 bases, with 17 bases spanning the gap. CDR3 sequence: CASSRSSKGHTQYF. The DNA of the CDR3 is TGTGCCAGCAGCCGGTCCTCGAAAGGACATACGCAGTATTTT.

This clonotype was seen at least ten times. The chain is built from TRBV10-3 and TRBJ1-1; D possibly corresponds to TRBD1 (6 bases). Trimming removed 5 bases from V and 1 base from J, with 17 bases in between. CDR1 and CDR2 (germline): ENHRY, SYGVKD. There are 16 residues in the CDR3. CDR3: CAISQEIRGGNTEAFF. The CDR3 coding sequence is TGTGCCATCAGTCAAGAGATCAGGGGAGGGAACACTGAAGCTTTCTTT.

Ten or more counts support this clonotype. The V gene is TRBV21-1, the J gene TRBJ1-3; the listed D gene, TRBD1, was not tested against the DNA. TRBV21-1 is noted as a pseudogene. This CDR3 region has 16 residues. DNA for the CDR3: TGTGCCAGCAGCACTAATCGGACAGGCTCTGGAAACACCATATATTTT. It translates to CASSTNRTGSGNTIYF.

This clonotype has at least ten counts. V and J are TRBV6-4 and TRBJ2-3, with a possible D match to TRBD2 (6 bases). This CDR3 has 15 residues. From germline, CDR1 is MRHNA and CDR2 SNTAGT. The ends were cut back, 5 bases at V and 3 bases at J, with 15 bases in the middle. The CDR3 DNA sequence: TGTGCCAGCAGTAATACTAGCTCCGGGACAGATACGCAGTATTTT. Amino acid sequence: CASSNTSSGTDTQYF.

This clonotype was detected only a few times. The J gene is TRBJ1-5, the V gene TRBV12-3 or TRBV12-4, with TRBD1 as a possible D gene (5 bases). V lost 3 bases and J 4 bases, leaving 13 bases between the germline ends. The CDR3 consists of 15 residues. The DNA for the CDR3 is TGTGCCAGCAGTTTTTTGCCAGGGTCTAATCAGCCCCAGCATTTT. This codes for CASSFLPGSNQPQHF.

The sample holds many counts of this clonotype. V and J are TRBV2 and TRBJ1-2, with a possible D match to TRBD1 (5 bases). Trimming cost V 3 bases and J 5 bases, with 10 bases left between them. Germline V gene lookup returns CDR1 SNHLY and CDR2 FYNNEI. The CDR3 covers 13 residues. CDR3 bases: TGTGCCAGCAGTGAGTCAGGGCAGTATGGCTACACCTTC. Translating it yields CASSESGQYGYTF.

This clonotype was counted a few times. This chain joins TRBV5-1 and TRBJ1-1; TRBD1 might be the D (5 bases). Germline CDR1 and CDR2: SGHRS and YFSETQ. CDR3 length equals 13 residues. V was pared by 4 bases and J by 5 bases, with 12 bases between. The CDR3 here is CASSPGLGTEAFF. Here the CDR3 DNA reads TGCGCCAGCAGCCCAGGGCTGGGTACTGAAGCTTTCTTT.

The sample holds many counts of this clonotype. The V and J genes are TRBV7-2 and TRBJ2-4; D may match TRBD1 or TRBD2 (5 bases each). Trimming took 5 bases from V and 0 from J, leaving 14 bases between them. CDR3 length equals 16 residues. Germline loops: CDR1 SGHTA, CDR2 FQGNSA. Here the CDR3 DNA reads TGTGCCAGCAGCCAACCCCAAGGGACAGCCAAAAACATTCAGTACTTC. The encoded protein is CASSQPQGTAKNIQYF.

This clonotype was counted many times. This chain uses TRBV18 with TRBJ1-5; the match to TRBD1 covers 9 bases. CDR1 and CDR2 (germline): KGHSH, LQKENI. CDR3 length: 14 amino acids. Unmatched junction bases numbered 3, after V lost 3 bases and J lost 6 bases. For the CDR3, the DNA is TGTGCCAGCTCACCGGACAGGGGCCTTCAGCCCCAGCATTTT. The encoded protein is CASSPDRGLQPQHF.

The CDR3 here is CASSPQGERNYEQYF. CDR3 nucleotides: TGTGCCAGCTCACCCCAGGGGGAGCGGAACTACGAGCAGTACTTC. The chain links TRBV18 to TRBJ2-7, with 7 bases that match TRBD1. With 3 bases clipped from V and 3 bases from J, the junction kept 8 bases outside the gene matches. CDR1 and CDR2 (germline): KGHSH, LQKENI. The CDR3 runs to 15 residues.

This clonotype was detected many times. The V call is TRBV18, the J call TRBJ1-3; D gene uncertain. The germline CDR1 and CDR2 sequences are KGHSH and LQKENI. The CDR3 sequence is 15 residues long. The V gene lost 8 bases and the J gene lost 0 bases, with 14 bases spanning the gap. CDR3 DNA: TGTGCCAGCACCCGGACGGTTGACTCTGGAAACACCATATATTTT. Amino acid sequence: CASTRTVDSGNTIYF.

In this sample, this clonotype turned up many times. This CDR3 reads CASSQGAGSTDTQYF. CDR3 nucleotides: TGCGCCAGCAGCCAAGGAGCGGGGTCCACAGATACGCAGTATTTT. The chain carries TRBV5-1 and TRBJ2-3; 7 bases agree with TRBD2. The CDR3 consists of 15 residues. The germline V gene encodes CDR1 SGHRS and CDR2 YFSETQ. The ends lost 4 bases at V and 2 bases at J; junction bases unmatched: 7.

This clonotype was detected ten times or more. The genes are TRBV12-3 or TRBV12-4 and TRBJ1-6, with a possible D match to TRBD1 (5 bases). The V gene lost 2 bases and the J gene lost 11 bases, with 10 bases spanning the gap. The CDR3 totals 13 residues. DNA for the CDR3: TGTGCCAGCAGTTTATCGACAGCCGCACCCCTCCACTTT. Protein: CASSLSTAAPLHF.

A few counts support this clonotype. V usage is TRBV18 and J usage is TRBJ2-3; weak D call: TRBD2 (6 bases). Germline V gene lookup returns CDR1 KGHSH and CDR2 LQKENI. The CDR3 length is 12 residues. V was cut by 3 bases and J by 10 bases, with 11 bases left in between. The CDR3 DNA follows: TGTGCCAGCTCACCTGGAGGGCAGGCGCAGTATTTT. Protein: CASSPGGQAQYF.

V gene TRBV5-1 combines with J gene TRBJ1-1; possible D gene TRBD1, 5 bases. V was cut by 0 bases and J by 0 bases, with 12 bases left in between. Germline V lookup: CDR1 SGHRS, CDR2 YFSETQ. CDR3 length equals 16 residues. The CDR3 protein is CASSLGGRSMNTEAFF. CDR3 in DNA: TGCGCCAGCAGCTTGGGGGGCCGGAGTATGAACACTGAAGCTTTCTTT.

V and J are TRBV9 and TRBJ2-7; 16 bases match TRBD2. In germline, CDR1 is SGDLS, CDR2 YYNGEE. The CDR3 extends over 16 amino acids. V gave up 5 bases and J gave up 4 bases; unmatched junction bases: 6. DNA of the CDR3: TGTGCCAGCAGTCAGGGACTAGCGGGGGGGCCGTACGAGCAGTACTTC. This gives the protein CASSQGLAGGPYEQYF.

This clonotype was counted ten times or more. The V call is TRBV4-2, the J call TRBJ1-2, with D hard to call. The V and J ends lost 1 base and 2 bases respectively, with 17 bases between them. The CDR3 is 17 residues long. Germline loops: CDR1 LGHNA, CDR2 YNFKEQ. The CDR3 nucleotides read TGTGCCAGCAGCCAAGTGGTTGTGGGCCAGGAGAACTATGGCTACACCTTC. Translated: CASSQVVVGQENYGYTF.

This clonotype came up many times. The DNA for the CDR3 is TGTGCCAGCCGTCCCCTCCAGGTCAAGAACACTGAAGCTTTCTTT. Translation: CASRPLQVKNTEAFF. The gene calls are TRBV6-2 or TRBV6-3 and TRBJ1-1, with D uncertain. This CDR3 contains 15 residues. Trimming shortened V by 8 bases and J by 1 base, and 17 bases separated the two germline ends. CDR1 and CDR2 from the germline V gene are MNHEY and SVGEGT.

With regard to this clonotype: The junction departs from germline at one end; a sequencing error may be responsible. This chain uses TRBV4-3 with TRBJ1-2; no firm D call. Germline values: CDR1 LGHNA, CDR2 YSLEER. The CDR3 contains 16 residues. The chain's CDR3 is CASSQDSTVTNYGYIF. The CDR3 DNA follows: TGCGCCAGCAGCCAAGATTCTACAGTCACCAACTATGGCTACATCTTC.

This clonotype occurred a few times. The chain has TRBV18 and TRBJ1-2; D possibly corresponds to TRBD1 (5 bases). V lost 3 bases to trimming and J lost 5 bases, with 13 bases between them. The CDR3 contains 14 residues. Germline V gene sequence: CDR1 KGHSH, CDR2 LQKENI. CDR3 DNA sequence: TGTGCCAGCTCACCCCTTACAGGAGGGTATGGCTACACCTTC. Residues: CASSPLTGGYGYTF.

Many counts were recorded for this clonotype. The chain employs TRBV5-1 and TRBJ1-4; D is uncertain. CDR3 length: 15 residues. The V gene's germline CDR1 is SGHRS and CDR2 YFSETQ. The V end was cut by 1 base, the J end by 5 bases, with 12 bases between. This CDR3 reads CASSLYGAENEKLFF. CDR3 nucleotides: TGCGCCAGCAGCTTGTATGGCGCAGAGAATGAAAAACTGTTTTTT.

In this sample, this clonotype turned up many times. This chain connects TRBV28 to TRBJ2-5, with unresolved D. This CDR3 is 13 amino acids long. The germline V and J ends were trimmed by 6 bases and 2 bases, with 10 bases remaining between them. CDR1 MDHEN and CDR2 SYDVKM come from the germline V gene. The CDR3 protein is CASSSGRQETQYF. The CDR3 nucleotides are TGTGCCAGCAGCTCCGGTCGGCAAGAGACCCAGTACTTC.

This clonotype was detected only a few times. The rearrangement joins TRBV7-3 to TRBJ1-1, with TRBD1 matching 7 bases. Germline V CDR1 and CDR2: SGHTA, FQGTGA. Germline trimming cut 3 bases from V and 1 base from J; bases unmatched to any gene: 5. This CDR3 comprises 15 residues. The CDR3 reads CASSFSDRANTEAFF. The CDR3 bases are TGTGCCAGCAGCTTCTCTGACAGGGCGAACACTGAAGCTTTCTTT.

V usage is TRBV7-2 and J usage is TRBJ2-2; D is unclear. Trimming took off 3 bases at V and 1 base at J, with 6 bases between the two ends. Per germline, CDR1 SGHTA and CDR2 FQGNSA. The CDR3 loop spans 14 amino acids. The CDR3 bases are TGTGCCAGCAGCTTTTACCGGAACACCGGGGAGCTGTTTTTT. This codes for CASSFYRNTGELFF.

The V call is TRBV12-3 or TRBV12-4, the J call TRBJ2-1; tentatively, D is TRBD1 or TRBD2 (5 bases each). The V end lost 6 bases, the J end lost 0 bases, and 15 bases lay between the germline ends. CDR3 length: 16 amino acids. CDR3 protein: CASSGSRDHSYNEQFF. The CDR3 region has the DNA TGTGCCAGCAGCGGATCCCGGGACCACTCCTACAATGAGCAGTTCTTC.

The table lists this clonotype with many counts. The CDR3: CATSDWSGGEAFF. The CDR3 region has the DNA TGTGCCACCAGTGATTGGTCAGGAGGTGAAGCTTTCTTT. The chain combines TRBV24-1 with TRBJ1-1; D unresolved. The V and J ends lost 2 bases and 7 bases respectively, with 10 bases between them. The V gene's germline CDR1 is KGHDR and CDR2 SFDVKD. This CDR3 region has 13 residues.

This clonotype was found many times. This chain connects TRBV6-6 to TRBJ1-3; weak D call: TRBD1 (5 bases). There are 15 residues in the CDR3. CDR1 MNHNY and CDR2 SVGAGI come from the germline V gene (reference sequence). V was cut by 1 base and J by 1 base, with 8 bases left in between. In DNA, the CDR3 is TGTGCCAGCAGTTACTTTGCAGGGTCTGGAAACACCATATATTTT. Translation: CASSYFAGSGNTIYF.